Following are 15 T cell receptor beta chains from one sample sequenced in a study of cytomegalovirus exposure and HLA in healthy donors. The PCR used 60 Vbeta and 13 Jbeta primers. Libraries were prepared by immunoSEQ multiplex PCR; TCRdb keeps only in-frame clonotypes and omits some of them. Here the sample spans roughly 60,000 clones, 75% to 85% being singletons. The material sequenced was PBMCs. All receptors derive from a man aged 25-40 years in good health and CMV-seronegative.

The genes are TRBV27 and TRBJ2-5; tentative D call: TRBD1 (6 bases). This CDR3 comprises 14 residues. Germline assignment: CDR1 MNHEY and CDR2 SMNVEV (reference sequence). V was shortened by 4 bases and J by 5 bases, with 14 bases between the two germline ends. For the CDR3, the DNA is TGTGCCAGCAGTTGGACAGTAGAGGCGGAGACCCAGTACTTC. Its translation is CASSWTVEAETQYF.

V usage is TRBV7-2 and J usage is TRBJ1-5, with D unresolved. Germline V gives CDR1 SGHTA, CDR2 FQGNSA. V was cut by 0 bases and J by 3 bases, with 6 bases left in between. The CDR3 sequence is 14 residues long. The CDR3 coding sequence is TGTGCCAGCAGCTTAGCGCGTGCCAATCAGCCCCAGCATTTT. Protein: CASSLARANQPQHF.

The chain combines TRBV11-2 with TRBJ1-2; D is possibly TRBD1 (5 bases). The germline V and J ends were trimmed by 6 bases and 3 bases, with 14 bases remaining between them. The CDR3 is 14 residues long. Germline CDR1 and CDR2: SGHAT and FQNNGV. CDR3 residues: CASRPAKGHYGYTF. The CDR3 bases are TGTGCCAGCAGACCCGCGAAGGGGCACTATGGCTACACCTTC.

The genes are TRBV11-2 and TRBJ2-7; weak D call: TRBD1 (6 bases). The CDR3 has 16 amino acids. Germline V gene lookup returns CDR1 SGHAT and CDR2 FQNNGV. V shed 0 bases and J shed 0 bases, with 12 bases lying between them. The CDR3 sequence: CASSLDRGQPSYEQYF. The CDR3 DNA reads as TGTGCCAGCAGCTTAGATCGAGGACAGCCCTCCTACGAGCAGTACTTC.

The chain uses TRBV5-6 and TRBJ1-6, with 11 bases lining up with TRBD1. This CDR3 is 16 amino acids long. The junction had 6 bases not matched to a gene; V was cut back by 4 bases and J by 6 bases. Germline values: CDR1 SGHDT, CDR2 YYEEEE. The CDR3 DNA reads TGTGCCAGCAGCCCGGGACAGGGGGACCTTAATTCACCCCTCCACTTT. It specifies CASSPGQGDLNSPLHF.

The chain joins TRBV19 to TRBJ2-7, with D possibly being TRBD1 (5 bases). CDR3 size: 13 residues. Germline V gene sequence: CDR1 LNHDA, CDR2 SQIVND (reference sequence). V lost 3 bases and J 2 bases, leaving 8 bases between the germline ends. The CDR3 bases are TGTGCCAGTAGTATTCAGGGCGCCTACGAGCAGTACTTC. Translated: CASSIQGAYEQYF.

The CDR3 coding sequence is TGTGCCAGCAGCCCAGGGACAGGAGACTATGGCTACACCTTC. It specifies CASSPGTGDYGYTF. The gene calls are TRBV9 and TRBJ1-2, with 8 bases matching TRBD1. The CDR3 is 14 residues long. Germline CDR1 reads SGDLS; CDR2 reads YYNGEE. V gave up 4 bases and J gave up 3 bases; unmatched junction bases: 5. Full variable domain (outside the CDR3, taken from reference TRBV9 and TRBJ1-2): DSGVTQTPKHLITATGQRVTLRCSPRSGDLSVYWYQQSLDQGLQFLIQYYNGEERAKGNILERFSAQQFPDLHSELNLSSLELGDSALYFCASSPGTGDYGYTFGSGTRLTVV.

The V gene is TRBV11-2, the J gene TRBJ2-7; 7 bases fit TRBD2. V was clipped by 5 bases and J by 6 bases; unmatched bases: 4. CDR3 size: 12 residues. The germline V gene has CDR1 SGHAT and CDR2 FQNNGV. The CDR3 DNA is TGTGCCAGCAGCCTGGGGGGGATCGAGCAGTACTTC. Its protein product is CASSLGGIEQYF.

The chain carries TRBV5-1 and TRBJ2-5; 10 bases line up with TRBD2. V lost 4 bases and J lost 1; bases outside the gene matches: 13. Looked up from germline, CDR1 is SGHRS and CDR2 is YFSETQ. The CDR3 totals 18 residues. The chain's CDR3 is CASSPTGTSARLQETQYF. As DNA, the CDR3 is TGCGCCAGCAGCCCGACCGGGACTAGCGCGCGGCTCCAAGAGACCCAGTACTTC.

The chain carries TRBV4-3 and TRBJ1-6; TRBD1 matches 7 bases. Trimming at V came to 0 bases and at J to 8 bases, leaving 4 bases not matched to a gene. The CDR3 spans 15 residues. Germline V lookup: CDR1 LGHNA, CDR2 YSLEER. The CDR3 coding sequence is TGCGCCAGCAGCCAAGATGGAGGGGGCTATTCACCCCTCCACTTT. Protein sequence: CASSQDGGGYSPLHF.

The chain couples TRBV5-5 to TRBJ1-1; D remains ambiguous. Germline assignment: CDR1 SGHKS and CDR2 YYEKEE (reference sequence). The CDR3 loop spans 13 amino acids. V dropped 0 bases and J dropped 10 bases, with 13 bases sitting between them. In DNA, the CDR3 is TGTGCCAGCAGCTTGGGGGAGCCCTCGGTAGCTTTCTTT. Amino acid sequence: CASSLGEPSVAFF.

This clone was observed a handful of times. The chain couples TRBV7-6 to TRBJ1-2; TRBD1 is a possible D gene (6 bases). From germline, CDR1 is SGHVS and CDR2 FNYEAQ. CDR3 length: 15 amino acids. V shed 5 bases and J shed 2 bases, with 15 bases lying between them. The CDR3 sequence: CASSPSDRSNYGYTF. CDR3 in DNA: TGTGCCAGCAGCCCTTCGGACAGATCCAACTATGGCTACACCTTC.

V is TRBV9 and J is TRBJ2-1; D perhaps matches TRBD2 (5 bases). The germline CDR1 and CDR2 sequences are SGDLS and YYNGEE. The V and J ends lost 3 bases and 8 bases respectively, with 18 bases between them. This CDR3 is built from 15 residues. The CDR3 DNA reads TGTGCCAGCAGCGGCCGGGCTCTAGGCGGGCATGAGCAGTTCTTC. Its translation is CASSGRALGGHEQFF.

The chain employs TRBV4-2 and TRBJ2-3; TRBD2 matches at 15 bases. This CDR3 contains 19 residues. Germline V gene lookup returns CDR1 LGHNA and CDR2 YNFKEQ. Trimming took 1 base from V and 0 from J; bases not matched to a gene: 5. The CDR3 sequence is CASSQVGTSGGLSTDTQYF. The CDR3 DNA is TGTGCCAGCAGCCAAGTAGGGACTAGCGGGGGGTTAAGCACAGATACGCAGTATTTT.

V gene TRBV10-3 combines with J gene TRBJ2-5, with D tentatively TRBD1 (5 bases). Looked up from germline, CDR1 is ENHRY and CDR2 is SYGVKD. CDR3 size: 14 residues. Trimming removed 2 bases from V and 2 bases from J, with 9 bases in between. The CDR3 nucleotides are TGTGCCATCAGTGAGCCCAGGGTTCAAGAGACCCAGTACTTC. Translating it yields CAISEPRVQETQYF.